These 3 T cell receptor beta chains share one sample of origin, sequenced in a study of T cell responses to AZD1222 COVID-19 vaccine. Generated by immunoSEQ multiplex PCR, the TCRdb table keeps only in-frame clones and is missing some. Among about 99,000 clones listed, around nine tenths were seen once. The sample consisted of peripheral blood, taken on day 0 of AZD1222 vaccination. Receptors originate from an adult in good health.

This clone was seen just once. This chain connects TRBV19 to TRBJ1-1; TRBD1 might be the D (6 bases). The CDR3 consists of 15 residues. The germline V gene has CDR1 LNHDA and CDR2 SQIVND (reference sequence). Between the trimmed V and J ends, which lost 8 bases and 2 bases, there was a span of 18 bases. This CDR3 is CASCIGGTLNTEAFF. Here the CDR3 DNA reads TGTGCCAGTTGCATAGGGGGGACACTAAACACTGAAGCTTTCTTT. Looking up the rest from reference TRBV19 and TRBJ1-1 gives the full variable domain: DGGITQSPKYLFRKEGQNVTLSCEQNLNHDAMYWYRQDPGQGLRLIYYSQIVNDFQKGDIAEGYSVSREKKESFPLTVTSAQKNPTAFYLCASCIGGTLNTEAFFGQGTRLTVV.

This chain uses TRBV30 with TRBJ1-5, with 7 positions matching TRBD1. The CDR3 is 13 amino acids. V dropped 5 bases and J dropped 6; count of bases not matched to a gene: 7. Germline V gene data show CDR1 as GTSNPN and CDR2 as SVGIG (reference sequence). This chain's CDR3 is CAWADRAGQPQHF. CDR3 coding DNA: TGTGCCTGGGCTGACAGGGCTGGTCAGCCCCAGCATTTT.

J is TRBJ2-7 and V is TRBV5-1; D is possibly TRBD1 (6 bases). This CDR3 has 14 amino acids. Trimming removed 0 bases at V and 4 bases at J, with 11 bases between. Germline V gene sequence: CDR1 SGHRS, CDR2 YFSETQ. CDR3 DNA sequence: TGCGCCAGCAGCTTGGAGCCCACAGGGTACGAGCAGTACTTC. Its translation: CASSLEPTGYEQYF.